The 30 T cell receptor beta chains listed next were all sequenced from one sample in a study of T cells in pancreatic ductal adenocarcinoma. The selected patients with pancreatic ductal adenocarcinoma had surgery but no neoadjuvant therapy. This table comes from immunoSEQ multiplex PCR, and its TCRdb copy is limited to in-frame clones, with some not included. The sample gives 100,000 or so clones, 90% to 95% of which show up once; less than 4% is in the top ten. The specimen sequenced was PBMCs. Receptors were obtained from a human donor with pancreatic ductal adenocarcinoma.

The V call is TRBV7-2, the J call TRBJ1-2; 7 bases agree with TRBD1. In germline, CDR1 is SGHTA, CDR2 FQGNSA. V lost 0 bases, J lost 4 bases, and 8 bases stayed unmatched. CDR3 size: 16 residues. DNA for the CDR3: TGTGCCAGCAGCTTAGCGGCCCAGGGGGTTGGCTATGGCTACACCTTC. Encoded protein: CASSLAAQGVGYGYTF.

J is TRBJ2-7 and V is TRBV7-2, with 8 positions matching TRBD2. V shed 0 bases, J shed 2 bases, and the junction held 6 bases outside the gene matches. This CDR3 contains 16 residues. Germline CDR1 is SGHTA and CDR2 is FQGNSA. CDR3 sequence reads: CASSLAVTSGTYEQYF. The DNA of the CDR3 is TGTGCCAGCAGCTTAGCGGTTACTAGCGGTACCTACGAGCAGTACTTC.

The chain recombines TRBV27 with TRBJ2-1; 10 bases line up with TRBD2. The germline CDR1 and CDR2 sequences are MNHEY and SMNVEV (reference sequence). The CDR3 loop spans 15 amino acids. With V trimmed by 6 bases and J by 1 base, 3 bases remained unmatched. The CDR3 DNA reads TGTGCCAGCAGCACACTAGCGGGGTCCTACAATGAGCAGTTCTTC. This encodes CASSTLAGSYNEQFF.

This clone was recorded only once. The gene calls are TRBV29-1 and TRBJ2-7, with 9 bases that match TRBD2. Per germline, CDR1 SQVTM and CDR2 ANQGSEA. J lost 6 bases, V lost 4 bases, and 10 bases had no gene match. CDR3 size: 14 residues. This CDR3 is CSVGLLIAGAEQYF. CDR3 bases: TGCAGCGTTGGGCTCTTAATAGCGGGAGCCGAGCAGTACTTC.

This rearrangement joins TRBV5-1 to TRBJ1-4, with D maybe TRBD1 (5 bases). The CDR3 runs 15 residues. Germline CDR1 SGHRS, CDR2 YFSETQ. Between the trimmed V and J ends, which lost 3 bases and 2 bases, there was a span of 11 bases. This CDR3 reads CASSSGGGTNEKLFF. As DNA, the CDR3 is TGCGCCAGCAGCTCCGGCGGGGGGACTAATGAAAAACTGTTTTTT.

The rearrangement uses TRBV11-2 and TRBJ1-5; TRBD1 is a possible D gene (5 bases). Trimming cost V 2 bases and J 4 bases, with 9 bases left between them. CDR3 length: 14 amino acids. Germline V gene data show CDR1 as SGHAT and CDR2 as FQNNGV. CDR3 region: CASSLQGANQPQHF. The CDR3 DNA is TGTGCCAGCAGCTTACAAGGGGCAAATCAGCCCCAGCATTTT.

The V call is TRBV6-1, the J call TRBJ2-5; no firm D call. V was trimmed by 8 bases and J by 5 bases, leaving 15 bases between them. The germline V gene has CDR1 MNHNS and CDR2 SASEGT. CDR3 length equals 13 residues. The CDR3 protein is CASLGVVRETQYF. In DNA form, the CDR3 reads TGTGCCAGCTTGGGCGTTGTTCGGGAGACCCAGTACTTC.

The rearrangement uses TRBV10-3 and TRBJ1-1; 8 bases are a match to TRBD1. V lost 6 bases, J lost 5 bases, and 2 bases stayed unmatched. Germline lookup yields CDR1 ENHRY and CDR2 SYGVKD. CDR3 length: 12 residues. Here the CDR3 reads CAIRTGETEAFF. As DNA, the CDR3 is TGTGCCATCAGGACAGGGGAAACTGAAGCTTTCTTT.

The CDR3: CASSLNAGGEETQYF. The CDR3 DNA is TGTGCCAGCAGCTTAAATGCGGGAGGGGAAGAGACCCAGTACTTC. V gene TRBV7-3 combines with J gene TRBJ2-5; 9 positions match TRBD2. The CDR3 contains 15 residues. The J segment lost 3 bases and the V segment lost 1 base, leaving 3 bases of the junction unmatched. CDR1 SGHTA and CDR2 FQGTGA come from the germline V gene.

This chain uses TRBV21-1 with TRBJ2-5; the table's D gene call, TRBD1, was not cross checked with the DNA. TRBV21-1 is a listed pseudogene. CDR3 size: 15 residues. CDR3 region: CASSNTSGQAETQYF. The CDR3 region has the DNA TGTGCCAGCAGCAACACCTCGGGACAGGCAGAGACCCAGTACTTC.

J is TRBJ2-3 and V is TRBV29-1, with no clear D. V lost 2 bases to trimming and J lost 0 bases, with 6 bases between them. The germline CDR1 and CDR2 sequences are SQVTM and ANQGSEA. CDR3 size: 13 residues. The CDR3 DNA reads as TGCAGCGTTGAACCCGGTAGCACAGATACGCAGTATTTT. This gives the protein CSVEPGSTDTQYF.

The V gene is TRBV2, the J gene TRBJ1-5; TRBD1 is a possible D gene (5 bases). This CDR3 is built from 15 residues. Looked up from germline, CDR1 is SNHLY and CDR2 is FYNNEI. Trimming removed 10 bases from V and 1 base from J, with 17 bases in between. The CDR3 bases are TGTGCCATCCAACTGACAGCAGGGAGCAATCAGCCCCAGCATTTT. This sequence encodes CAIQLTAGSNQPQHF. Drawing the rest from reference TRBV2 and TRBJ1-5, the complete variable domain is EPEVTQTPSHQVTQMGQEVILRCVPISNHLYFYWYRQILGQKVEFLVSFYNNEISEKSEIFDDQFSVERPDGSNFTLKIRSTKLEDSAMYFCAIQLTAGSNQPQHFGDGTRLSIL.

This chain joins TRBV10-3 and TRBJ2-1; 11 positions match TRBD2. Unmatched junction bases numbered 1, after V lost 2 bases and J lost 4 bases. Germline CDR1 is ENHRY and CDR2 is SYGVKD. CDR3 length: 15 residues. In DNA form, the CDR3 reads TGTGCCATCAGTGAGATAGCGGGAGGGTACAATGAGCAGTTCTTC. Translated, it gives CAISEIAGGYNEQFF.

V and J are TRBV11-2 and TRBJ2-5; TRBD1 matches 8 bases. The CDR3 is made up of 14 amino acids. Germline CDR1 reads SGHAT; CDR2 reads FQNNGV. The ends lost 3 bases at V and 2 bases at J; junction bases unmatched: 2. CDR3 nucleotides: TGTGCCAGCAGCTTCGGACAGGGACAAGAGACCCAGTACTTC. This codes for CASSFGQGQETQYF.

The V and J genes are TRBV5-6 and TRBJ2-1; tentative D call: TRBD2 (5 bases). Germline V gives CDR1 SGHDT, CDR2 YYEEEE. The CDR3 covers 15 residues. Trimming left V 1 base short and J 8 bases short, with 16 bases between. CDR3 coding DNA: TGTGCCAGCAGCTTGATCCCCGCCGTGAGGGATGAGCAGTTCTTC. It specifies CASSLIPAVRDEQFF.

There are a few counts of this clone. The chain uses TRBV9 and TRBJ2-3; 9 nucleotides align to TRBD2. Germline trimming cut 5 bases from V and 0 bases from J; bases unmatched to any gene: 7. CDR1 SGDLS and CDR2 YYNGEE come from the germline V gene. The CDR3 sequence is 16 residues long. The CDR3 DNA follows: TGTGCCAGCAGGCCGGGACTAGCTCCGAGCACAGATACGCAGTATTTT. Its translation is CASRPGLAPSTDTQYF.

The J gene is TRBJ2-3, the V gene TRBV7-2; possible D gene TRBD1, 5 bases. The CDR3 is 16 residues long. Trimming took 0 bases from V and 0 from J, leaving 10 bases between them. Germline V gene sequence: CDR1 SGHTA, CDR2 FQGNSA. CDR3 protein: CASSLALRGSTDTQYF. CDR3 coding DNA: TGTGCCAGCAGCTTAGCGCTAAGGGGTAGCACAGATACGCAGTATTTT. The whole variable domain, filled in from reference TRBV7-2 and TRBJ2-3, reads GAGVSQSPSNKVTEKGKDVELRCDPISGHTALYWYRQSLGQGLEFLIYFQGNSAPDKSGLPSDRFSAERTGGSVSTLTIQRTQQEDSAVYLCASSLALRGSTDTQYFGPGTRLTVL.

The chain is built from TRBV11-2 and TRBJ2-1; no clear D gene. Germline-derived CDR1 and CDR2 are SGHAT and FQNNGV. This CDR3 is 13 amino acids long. V shed 0 bases and J shed 4 bases, with 4 bases lying between them. The CDR3 protein is CASSLDLYNEQFF. The CDR3, as DNA: TGTGCCAGCAGCTTAGATCTGTACAATGAGCAGTTCTTC. Variable domain in full (rest from reference TRBV11-2 and TRBJ2-1): EAGVAQSPRYKIIEKRQSVAFWCNPISGHATLYWYQQILGQGPKLLIQFQNNGVVDDSQLPKDRFSAERLKGVDSTLKIQPAKLEDSAVYLCASSLDLYNEQFFGPGTRLTVL.

This chain uses TRBV4-1 with TRBJ2-1, with TRBD1 identical over 9 bases. The CDR3 spans 17 residues. The V gene's germline CDR1 is MGHRA and CDR2 YSYEKL. J gave up 2 bases and V 4 bases, and 9 bases lay outside the gene matches. CDR3 in DNA: TGCGCCAGCAGCCCGGCGGTCGGGACAGGGACCTACAATGAGCAGTTCTTC. Protein: CASSPAVGTGTYNEQFF.

The J gene is TRBJ1-1, the V gene TRBV7-9, with a tentative D call TRBD1 (6 bases). This CDR3 has 13 amino acids. Between the trimmed V and J ends, which lost 5 bases and 4 bases, there was a span of 11 bases. From germline, CDR1 is SEHNR and CDR2 FQNEAQ (reference sequence). CDR3 DNA: TGTGCCAGCAGCGAAACAGGGTTCACTGAAGCTTTCTTT. It is translated as CASSETGFTEAFF.

This clone has just one count. This chain links TRBV28 with TRBJ2-7, with a weak D call TRBD1 (6 bases). Trimming took off 6 bases at V and 0 bases at J, with 15 bases between the two ends. This CDR3 is built from 15 residues. Germline CDR1 is MDHEN and CDR2 is SYDVKM. CDR3 nucleotides: TGTGCCAGCAGACCTCCCCGGGACATCTCCTACGAGCAGTACTTC. This encodes CASRPPRDISYEQYF.

V is TRBV9 and J is TRBJ2-1; a weak D match, TRBD2 (5 bases). V was shortened by 0 bases and J by 4 bases, with 11 bases between the two germline ends. Germline values: CDR1 SGDLS, CDR2 YYNGEE. The CDR3 is 15 amino acids. CDR3 in amino acids: CASSVGGLDYNEQFF. Written as DNA, the CDR3 is TGTGCCAGCAGCGTAGGTGGACTTGATTACAATGAGCAGTTCTTC.

The chain combines TRBV5-6 with TRBJ2-1, with 8 bases that match TRBD2. Germline-derived CDR1 and CDR2 are SGHDT and YYEEEE. The CDR3 extends over 15 amino acids. V was pared by 0 bases and J by 9 bases, with 8 bases of the junction left unmatched. The CDR3 region has the DNA TGTGCCAGCAGCTTGGGGGGACTAGGTTCCAGTGAGCAGTTCTTC. Translated: CASSLGGLGSSEQFF.

The V and J genes are TRBV5-5 and TRBJ1-1; D not certain. Germline CDR1 reads SGHKS; CDR2 reads YYEKEE (reference sequence). The CDR3 has 14 residues. V was pared by 0 bases and J by 1 base, with 7 bases between. CDR3 sequence (DNA): TGTGCCAGCAGCTTGGTAGGAGGGAACACTGAAGCTTTCTTT. It codes for CASSLVGGNTEAFF.

The gene calls are TRBV5-1 and TRBJ2-1, with 11 bases that match TRBD2. The CDR3 has 15 amino acids. Germline values: CDR1 SGHRS, CDR2 YFSETQ. The V and J ends lost 0 bases and 8 bases, in that order; junction bases with no gene match: 4. The CDR3 loop is CASSLELAGVDEQFF. The CDR3 region has the DNA TGCGCCAGCAGCTTGGAACTAGCGGGAGTAGATGAGCAGTTCTTC. Based on the CDR3 plus reference TRBV5-1 and TRBJ2-1, the full variable domain is KAGVTQTPRYLIKTRGQQVTLSCSPISGHRSVSWYQQTPGQGLQFLFEYFSETQRNKGNFPGRFSGRQFSNSRSEMNVSTLELGDSALYLCASSLELAGVDEQFFGPGTRLTVL.

The V call is TRBV2, the J call TRBJ2-2; D possibly corresponds to TRBD2 (6 bases). V lost 8 bases to trimming and J lost 5 bases, with 18 bases between them. Germline CDR1 reads SNHLY; CDR2 reads FYNNEI. The CDR3 contains 15 residues. Written as DNA, the CDR3 is TGTGCCAGCCAGCGTTCGGAGGGTACTACCGGGGAGCTGTTTTTT. Translated: CASQRSEGTTGELFF.

V usage is TRBV5-1 and J usage is TRBJ2-7; TRBD2 matches at 9 bases. V lost 0 bases, J lost 0 bases, and 7 bases stayed unmatched. From germline, CDR1 is SGHRS and CDR2 YFSETQ. This CDR3 comprises 17 residues. CDR3 DNA sequence: TGCGCCAGCAGCTTGGTCCCTAGCGGGGCCAGCTCCTACGAGCAGTACTTC. Protein sequence: CASSLVPSGASSYEQYF. Full variable domain (missing parts from reference TRBV5-1 and TRBJ2-7): KAGVTQTPRYLIKTRGQQVTLSCSPISGHRSVSWYQQTPGQGLQFLFEYFSETQRNKGNFPGRFSGRQFSNSRSEMNVSTLELGDSALYLCASSLVPSGASSYEQYFGPGTRLTVT.

The chain carries TRBV5-1 and TRBJ2-5; unclear D gene. The CDR3 extends over 15 amino acids. The V gene's germline CDR1 is SGHRS and CDR2 YFSETQ. The V and J ends lost 4 bases and 1 base respectively, with 14 bases between them. The CDR3 region is CASSVSRSFQETQYF. The CDR3 DNA follows: TGCGCCAGCAGCGTATCTCGGAGTTTCCAAGAGACCCAGTACTTC.

The chain links TRBV19 to TRBJ1-1, with 7 bases fitting TRBD1. The CDR3 has 16 amino acids. V dropped 8 bases and J dropped 3; count of bases not matched to a gene: 15. Germline V lookup: CDR1 LNHDA, CDR2 SQIVND (reference sequence). CDR3 nucleotides: TGTGCCAGTTCTACTCAAGGGACAGTCGCCTACACTGAAGCTTTCTTT. Protein: CASSTQGTVAYTEAFF.

The chain uses TRBV6-1 and TRBJ2-3; D is uncertain. V was clipped by 1 base and J by 9 bases, with 11 bases between them. This CDR3 region has 13 residues. The germline V gene has CDR1 MNHNS and CDR2 SASEGT. The CDR3: CASSEDPVSTQYF. CDR3 coding DNA: TGTGCCAGCAGTGAAGACCCGGTGAGCACGCAGTATTTT.